This is a list of T cell receptor beta chains from one sample in a study of T cell responses to AZD1222 COVID-19 vaccine. Clones were sequenced by immunoSEQ multiplex PCR, and TCRdb holds only the in-frame ones, with some missing. The repertoire holds some 96,000 clones, about 88% seen once, with more than 13% in the top ten. The specimen was peripheral blood, collected 28 days after the second AZD1222 dose. Source of these receptors: an adult who received the AZD1222 COVID-19 vaccine. CDR3s include the opening cysteine and the closing phenylalanine or tryptophan. Fields, in order: clone size, V gene, J gene, D gene, CDR3 DNA, CDR3 protein. A D gene is named only where the DNA matches it firmly. Clone size is stated in some rows and not others, as once, few, many or a class when expanded.

clone size: once
V gene: TRBV21-1
J gene: TRBJ1-6
D gene: NA
CDR3 DNA: TGTGCCAGCAGCAAAGCTAAAGCAGATTCACCCCTCCACTTT
CDR3 protein: CASSKAKADSPLHF

clone size: NA
V gene: TRBV5-1
J gene: TRBJ1-1
D gene: NA
CDR3 DNA: TGCGCCAGCAGCGCCAGGGAAAACACTGAAGCTTTCTTT
CDR3 protein: CASSARENTEAFF

clone size: NA
V gene: TRBV18
J gene: TRBJ1-1
D gene: NA
CDR3 DNA: TGTGCCAGCTCACCACCGATTCCCGGGTCTGAAGCTTTCTTT
CDR3 protein: CASSPPIPGSEAFF

clone size: NA
V gene: TRBV14
J gene: TRBJ2-5
D gene: NA
CDR3 DNA: TGTGCCAGCAGCCAGAAACAGCTTCAAGAGACCCAGTACTTC
CDR3 protein: CASSQKQLQETQYF

clone size: once
V gene: TRBV6-5
J gene: TRBJ1-4
D gene: TRBD1
CDR3 DNA: TGTGCCAGCAGTTCCTTGACAGGGCGGCGGGAAAAACTGTTTTTT
CDR3 protein: CASSSLTGRREKLFF

clone size: NA
V gene: TRBV6-1
J gene: TRBJ2-5
D gene: NA
CDR3 DNA: TGTGCCAGCAGTGAAGCTTCCCAGACCCAGTACTTC
CDR3 protein: CASSEASQTQYF

clone size: few
V gene: TRBV25-1
J gene: TRBJ2-1
D gene: TRBD2
CDR3 DNA: TGTGCCAGCAGTCGGCTGGGGGGGAGCTCCTACAATGAGCAGTTCTTC
CDR3 protein: CASSRLGGSSYNEQFF

clone size: NA
V gene: TRBV29-1
J gene: TRBJ2-7
D gene: NA
CDR3 DNA: TGCAGCGTTGAACGGGACGAACCTCACGAGCAGTACTTC
CDR3 protein: CSVERDEPHEQYF

clone size: NA
V gene: TRBV24-1
J gene: TRBJ2-3
D gene: TRBD1
CDR3 DNA: TGTGCCACCAGTGATCCCGGACAGGGCACAGATACGCAGTATTTT
CDR3 protein: CATSDPGQGTDTQYF

clone size: NA
V gene: TRBV18
J gene: TRBJ2-1
D gene: TRBD2
CDR3 DNA: TGTGCCAGCTCACCATTACCGGGACTAGCGGGAGTCGTGGGGAACAATGAGCAGTTCTTC
CDR3 protein: CASSPLPGLAGVVGNNEQFF

clone size: NA
V gene: TRBV25-1
J gene: TRBJ2-1
D gene: NA
CDR3 DNA: TGTGCCAGCAGTGATACAGGTACTGAGCAGTTCTTC
CDR3 protein: CASSDTGTEQFF

clone size: NA
V gene: TRBV18
J gene: TRBJ2-7
D gene: TRBD2
CDR3 DNA: TGTGCCAGCTCACAGGGACTAGCGGGAGGAGAGGACTACGAGCAGTACTTC
CDR3 protein: CASSQGLAGGEDYEQYF

clone size: NA
V gene: TRBV6-5
J gene: TRBJ1-1
D gene: TRBD1
CDR3 DNA: TGTGCCAGCAGTTCGCAGGACAGGGGGCAGGCTTTCTTT
CDR3 protein: CASSSQDRGQAFF